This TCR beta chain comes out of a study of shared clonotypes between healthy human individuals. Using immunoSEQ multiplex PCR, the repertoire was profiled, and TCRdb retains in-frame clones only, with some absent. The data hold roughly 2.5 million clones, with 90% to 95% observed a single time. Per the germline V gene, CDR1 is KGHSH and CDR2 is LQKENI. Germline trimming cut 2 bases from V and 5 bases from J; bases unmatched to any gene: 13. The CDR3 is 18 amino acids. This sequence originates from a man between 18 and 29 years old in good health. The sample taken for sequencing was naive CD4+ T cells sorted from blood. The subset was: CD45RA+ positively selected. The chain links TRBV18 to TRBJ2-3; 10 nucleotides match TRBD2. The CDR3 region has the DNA TGTGCCAGCTCACCAAGGCTTAGGCTAGCGGGGGTAGAAGATACGCAGTATTTT. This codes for CASSPRLRLAGVEDTQYF.